These T cell receptor beta chains were read from a single sample in a study of blood T cell repertoires in COVID-19. Produced via immunoSEQ multiplex PCR; TCRdb's table is partial and in-frame only. The sample shows some 83,000 clones, roughly four fifths of them seen only once. Sequencing was carried out using peripheral blood. The source of these receptors is a man between 50 and 59 years old with acute or convalescent COVID-19. Each CDR3 is given with its conserved first and last residue. D genes are given only for firm matches. Clone size appears in some rows only: once, few, many, or a class for an expanded clone.

v_call: TRBV29-1; d_call: -; clone_size: -; j_call: TRBJ1-1; cdr3_aa: CSVEVQENTEAFF; cdr3_nt: TGCAGCGTTGAAGTACAAGAGAACACTGAAGCTTTCTTT
v_call: TRBV5-1; d_call: -; clone_size: -; j_call: TRBJ1-6; cdr3_aa: CASSSEPGTHTSPLHF; cdr3_nt: TGCGCCAGCAGCTCGGAGCCAGGGACACATACCTCACCCCTCCACTTT
v_call: TRBV25-1; d_call: -; clone_size: -; j_call: TRBJ1-6; cdr3_aa: CASSERGYNSPLHF; cdr3_nt: TGTGCCAGCAGTGAAAGGGGTTATAATTCACCCCTCCACTTT
v_call: TRBV28; d_call: TRBD1; clone_size: -; j_call: TRBJ2-7; cdr3_aa: CASRQGGTSYEQYF; cdr3_nt: TGTGCCAGCCGACAGGGTGGAACCTCCTACGAGCAGTACTTC
v_call: TRBV7-9; d_call: -; clone_size: -; j_call: TRBJ2-5; cdr3_aa: CASSLRSDGQETQYF; cdr3_nt: TGTGCCAGCAGCTTACGCTCAGACGGGCAAGAGACCCAGTACTTC
v_call: TRBV2; d_call: TRBD1; clone_size: -; j_call: TRBJ1-1; cdr3_aa: CASSQDAGGLSDTEAFF; cdr3_nt: TGTGCCAGCAGTCAAGACGCAGGGGGGTTATCGGACACTGAAGCTTTCTTT
v_call: TRBV14; d_call: TRBD1; clone_size: -; j_call: TRBJ2-3; cdr3_aa: CASSRQGFSIDTQYF; cdr3_nt: TGTGCCAGCAGCCGACAGGGGTTTTCCATAGATACGCAGTATTTT
v_call: TRBV28; d_call: -; clone_size: -; j_call: TRBJ2-6; cdr3_aa: CASSLIDTGANVLTF; cdr3_nt: TGTGCCAGCAGTCTAATAGACACGGGGGCCAACGTCCTGACTTTC
v_call: TRBV30; d_call: -; clone_size: -; j_call: TRBJ2-7; cdr3_aa: CAWSSLAEQYF; cdr3_nt: TGTGCCTGGAGCTCTTTGGCCGAGCAGTACTTC
v_call: TRBV10-1; d_call: TRBD2; clone_size: -; j_call: TRBJ2-3; cdr3_aa: CASSESRGSGDTQYF; cdr3_nt: TGCGCCAGCAGTGAGTCGCGGGGGTCGGGAGATACGCAGTATTTT
v_call: TRBV2; d_call: -; clone_size: -; j_call: TRBJ2-6; cdr3_aa: CAGASGANVLTF; cdr3_nt: TGTGCCGGGGCCTCTGGGGCCAACGTCCTGACTTTC
v_call: TRBV2; d_call: -; clone_size: once; j_call: TRBJ1-1; cdr3_aa: CASSEAQGQGTEAFF; cdr3_nt: TGTGCCAGCAGTGAAGCGCAGGGGCAGGGCACTGAAGCTTTCTTT
v_call: TRBV6-4; d_call: -; clone_size: -; j_call: TRBJ1-5; cdr3_aa: CASSESGHPNQPQHF; cdr3_nt: TGTGCCAGCAGTGAGTCAGGCCATCCCAATCAGCCCCAGCATTTT
v_call: TRBV7-2; d_call: -; clone_size: -; j_call: TRBJ1-4; cdr3_aa: CASSPRKGVGEKLFF; cdr3_nt: TGTGCCAGCAGCCCCAGGAAAGGGGTAGGGGAAAAACTGTTTTTT
v_call: TRBV7-9; d_call: TRBD2; clone_size: -; j_call: TRBJ2-3; cdr3_aa: CASSTGLAGNKPTDTQYF; cdr3_nt: TGTGCCAGCAGCACCGGACTAGCGGGGAACAAACCCACAGATACGCAGTATTTT
v_call: TRBV9; d_call: -; clone_size: -; j_call: TRBJ1-1; cdr3_aa: CASSQRDNVNTEAFF; cdr3_nt: TGTGCCAGCAGCCAACGGGACAATGTGAACACTGAAGCTTTCTTT
v_call: TRBV21-1; d_call: -; clone_size: -; j_call: TRBJ1-6; cdr3_aa: CASSNTTGKEENSPLHF; cdr3_nt: TGTGCCAGCAGCAACACGACAGGGAAAGAGGAGAATTCACCCCTCCACTTT
v_call: TRBV10-3; d_call: TRBD2; clone_size: -; j_call: TRBJ2-3; cdr3_aa: CAISDPSGVTDTQYF; cdr3_nt: TGTGCCATCAGTGATCCTAGCGGGGTTACAGATACGCAGTATTTT
v_call: TRBV12-3/TRBV12-4; d_call: -; clone_size: -; j_call: TRBJ1-2; cdr3_aa: CASSPSGSSGYTF; cdr3_nt: TGTGCCAGCAGTCCGTCAGGGTCTTCTGGCTACACCTTC
v_call: TRBV6-7; d_call: TRBD1; clone_size: -; j_call: TRBJ2-3; cdr3_aa: CASSYSGAYRGMAQYF; cdr3_nt: TGTGCCAGCAGTTACTCGGGTGCATACAGGGGGATGGCGCAGTATTTT
v_call: TRBV5-4; d_call: -; clone_size: -; j_call: TRBJ1-4; cdr3_aa: CASREGPVNEKLFF; cdr3_nt: TGTGCCAGCAGGGAGGGGCCGGTTAATGAAAAACTGTTTTTT
v_call: TRBV5-1; d_call: -; clone_size: once; j_call: TRBJ1-2; cdr3_aa: CASSLELGQMNYGYTF; cdr3_nt: TGCGCCAGCAGCTTGGAATTGGGGCAGATGAACTATGGCTACACCTTC
v_call: TRBV5-1; d_call: -; clone_size: -; j_call: TRBJ1-4; cdr3_aa: CASSPAGQPLRDEKLFF; cdr3_nt: TGCGCCAGCAGCCCCGCCGGACAACCGCTCCGTGATGAAAAACTGTTTTTT
v_call: TRBV19; d_call: -; clone_size: -; j_call: TRBJ1-5; cdr3_aa: CASSTVIEGLWQPQHF; cdr3_nt: TGTGCCAGTAGTACAGTTATCGAGGGCCTTTGGCAGCCCCAGCATTTT
v_call: TRBV4-3; d_call: -; clone_size: -; j_call: TRBJ2-2; cdr3_aa: CASSLLDTTGELFF; cdr3_nt: TGCGCCAGCAGCCTCCTGGACACCACCGGGGAGCTGTTTTTT
v_call: TRBV4-1; d_call: TRBD1; clone_size: -; j_call: TRBJ2-3; cdr3_aa: CASKGTGGTDTQYF; cdr3_nt: TGCGCCAGCAAGGGGACAGGCGGCACAGATACGCAGTATTTT
v_call: TRBV7-3; d_call: -; clone_size: -; j_call: TRBJ1-2; cdr3_aa: CASSPDKNYGYTF; cdr3_nt: TGTGCCAGCAGCCCAGACAAGAACTATGGCTACACCTTC
v_call: TRBV4-3; d_call: -; clone_size: -; j_call: TRBJ2-7; cdr3_aa: CASSQEPGDGYEQYF; cdr3_nt: TGCGCCAGCAGCCAAGAGCCGGGAGACGGCTACGAGCAGTACTTC
v_call: TRBV10-1; d_call: -; clone_size: -; j_call: TRBJ1-6; cdr3_aa: CASSEGSLEDSPLHF; cdr3_nt: TGCGCCAGCAGTGAGGGGTCACTTGAGGATTCACCCCTCCACTTT
v_call: TRBV6-2/TRBV6-3; d_call: TRBD1; clone_size: -; j_call: TRBJ1-5; cdr3_aa: CASSPRDRGKEAQHF; cdr3_nt: TGTGCCAGCAGCCCCCGGGACAGGGGGAAGGAGGCCCAGCATTTT
v_call: TRBV19; d_call: -; clone_size: -; j_call: TRBJ1-2; cdr3_aa: CASTLAGAYGYTF; cdr3_nt: TGTGCCAGTACCCTGGCAGGTGCCTATGGCTACACCTTC
v_call: TRBV5-8; d_call: -; clone_size: -; j_call: TRBJ1-4; cdr3_aa: CASSSGGFTNEKLFF; cdr3_nt: TGTGCCAGCAGCTCGGGAGGCTTCACTAATGAAAAACTGTTTTTT
v_call: TRBV9; d_call: -; clone_size: -; j_call: TRBJ2-2; cdr3_aa: CASSVAVTSGELFF; cdr3_nt: TGTGCCAGCAGCGTAGCTGTGACAAGCGGGGAGCTGTTTTTT
v_call: TRBV27; d_call: TRBD1; clone_size: -; j_call: TRBJ2-3; cdr3_aa: CASRPSWDRDTDTQYF; cdr3_nt: TGTGCCAGCAGGCCCTCGTGGGACAGGGACACAGATACGCAGTATTTT
v_call: TRBV20-1; d_call: -; clone_size: -; j_call: TRBJ1-1; cdr3_aa: CSARPVSEAFF; cdr3_nt: TGCAGTGCTAGACCCGTATCTGAAGCTTTCTTT
v_call: TRBV2; d_call: TRBD1; clone_size: few; j_call: TRBJ1-4; cdr3_aa: CASSKRTGGGEKLFF; cdr3_nt: TGTGCCAGCAGTAAACGGACAGGGGGTGGGGAAAAACTGTTTTTT
v_call: TRBV5-1; d_call: -; clone_size: once; j_call: TRBJ2-7; cdr3_aa: CASSLQTGSTYEQYF; cdr3_nt: TGCGCCAGCAGCTTGCAAACAGGGTCCACCTACGAGCAGTACTTC